This T cell receptor beta chain was observed in a study of blood T cell repertoires in COVID-19. Germline lookup yields CDR1 MGHRA and CDR2 YSYEKL. This CDR3 contains 17 residues. V gave up 6 bases and J gave up 3 bases; unmatched junction bases: 11. The table came from immunoSEQ multiplex PCR; TCRdb's copy has only in-frame clones and leaves some out. The top ten hold around 4% of the sample, which has 110,000 to 150,000 clones, 75% to 85% seen once. This clonotype was sampled from a man aged 60-69 years with acute or convalescent COVID-19. The sequencing sample was made of peripheral blood. This rearrangement joins TRBV4-1 to TRBJ2-2; 9 bases map to TRBD2. The CDR3 loop reads CASSPQPSGIYTGELFF. As DNA, the CDR3 is TGCGCCAGCAGTCCTCAGCCTAGCGGGATCTACACCGGGGAGCTGTTTTTT.